One and the same sample provided the 19 T cell receptor beta chains below, sequenced in a study of CD8+ T cells in alopecia areata. Sequencing relied on a cDNA template that was reverse transcribed from extracted RNA. Clones were sequenced by immunoSEQ multiplex PCR, and TCRdb holds only the in-frame ones, with some missing. The data hold around 210,000 clones, with approximately 53% observed a single time. The sample comprised CD8+ T cells sorted from blood. Every receptor here comes from a human donor in good health.

This chain connects TRBV27 to TRBJ1-1; maybe TRBD1 (5 bases). Trimming removed 7 bases at V and 7 bases at J, with 16 bases between. Germline V gene data show CDR1 as MNHEY and CDR2 as SMNVEV (reference sequence). The CDR3 is 13 amino acids. In DNA, the CDR3 is TGTGCCAGCATGTTTGCCGGGGGTCTTGAAGCTTTCTTT. Its translation is CASMFAGGLEAFF.

This chain joins TRBV15 and TRBJ1-1; 10 bases are shared with TRBD1. The CDR3 has 15 amino acids. V gave up 6 bases and J gave up 2 bases; unmatched junction bases: 6. Germline loops: CDR1 LNHNV, CDR2 YYDKDF (reference sequence). CDR3 nucleotides: TGTGCCACCAGATTTGACAGGGGGCATAACACTGAAGCTTTCTTT. Translating it yields CATRFDRGHNTEAFF.

The genes are TRBV12-5 and TRBJ2-7, with TRBD1 matching over 9 bases. The J segment lost 2 bases and the V segment lost 6 bases, leaving 5 bases of the junction unmatched. Germline V lookup: CDR1 LGHNT, CDR2 FRNRAP. The CDR3 length is 14 residues. The CDR3: CASGPTGGTYEQYF. The CDR3 region has the DNA TGTGCTAGTGGCCCGACAGGGGGGACCTACGAGCAGTACTTC.

The chain combines TRBV5-1 with TRBJ1-1; D might be TRBD1 (6 bases). The V end lost 4 bases, the J end lost 8 bases, and 9 bases lay between the germline ends. The CDR3 loop spans 11 amino acids. From germline, CDR1 is SGHRS and CDR2 YFSETQ. CDR3 sequence reads: CASSRGQEAFF. Written as DNA, the CDR3 is TGCGCCAGCAGCCGGGGGCAGGAAGCTTTCTTT.

The count of this clone is one. The chain uses TRBV30 and TRBJ1-1, with TRBD1 matching 8 bases. The junction had 2 bases not matched to a gene; V was cut back by 5 bases and J by 0 bases. The CDR3 runs 13 residues. Per germline, CDR1 GTSNPN and CDR2 SVGIG (reference sequence). The CDR3 DNA is TGTGCCTGGGGACAGGGCGTGAACACTGAAGCTTTCTTT. The encoded protein is CAWGQGVNTEAFF. Filled out from reference TRBV30 and TRBJ1-1, the complete variable domain reads SQTIHQWPATLVQPVGSPLSLECTVEGTSNPNLYWYRQAAGRGLQLLFYSVGIGQISSEVPQNLSASRPQDRQFILSSKKLLLSDSGFYLCAWGQGVNTEAFFGQGTRLTVV.

V is TRBV13 and J is TRBJ2-4; D tentatively fits TRBD1 or TRBD2 (6 bases each). The V end was cut by 5 bases, the J end by 7 bases, with 18 bases between. The CDR3 has 15 amino acids. The V gene's germline CDR1 is PRHDT and CDR2 FYEKMQ (reference sequence). Here the CDR3 DNA reads TGTGCCAGCAGCCAGGGGTATACGGGGGTGAACATTCAGTACTTC. It encodes CASSQGYTGVNIQYF.

The chain couples TRBV11-2 to TRBJ2-2, with D perhaps matching TRBD1 (6 bases). The CDR3 runs 16 residues. The germline V gene has CDR1 SGHAT and CDR2 FQNNGV. With 4 bases removed from V and 4 bases from J, the gap between germline ends came to 16 bases. CDR3 residues: CASSSTSEGVTGELFF. In DNA, the CDR3 is TGTGCCAGCAGCTCGACTTCCGAGGGGGTCACCGGGGAGCTGTTTTTT.

This clone was detected only a few times. The chain has TRBV27 and TRBJ1-2; 7 nucleotides align to TRBD1. This CDR3 is 13 amino acids long. Trimming at V came to 6 bases and at J to 3 bases, leaving 4 bases not matched to a gene. Germline CDR1 reads MNHEY; CDR2 reads SMNVEV (reference sequence). CDR3 region: CASRRQGYYGYTF. Here the CDR3 DNA reads TGTGCCAGCAGACGACAGGGCTACTATGGCTACACCTTC.

This chain links TRBV27 with TRBJ1-2; D ambiguous. Germline V gene sequence: CDR1 MNHEY, CDR2 SMNVEV (reference sequence). This CDR3 comprises 13 residues. V lost 5 bases to trimming and J lost 0 bases, with 7 bases between them. The CDR3 here is CASSISANYGYTF. CDR3 DNA sequence: TGTGCCAGCAGTATCTCTGCTAACTATGGCTACACCTTC.

The rearrangement uses TRBV15 and TRBJ1-2; the D gene is possibly TRBD1 (5 bases). The V and J ends lost 0 bases and 4 bases respectively, with 12 bases between them. The CDR3 is made up of 15 amino acids. The germline gives CDR1 LNHNV, CDR2 YYDKDF (reference sequence). CDR3: CATSRDLGVGYGYTF. The CDR3 nucleotides read TGTGCCACCAGCAGAGACCTGGGGGTGGGCTATGGCTACACCTTC. Variable domain in full (rest from reference TRBV15 and TRBJ1-2): DAMVIQNPRYQVTQFGKPVTLSCSQTLNHNVMYWYQQKSSQAPKLLFHYYDKDFNNEADTPDNFQSRRPNTSFCFLDIRSPGLGDTAMYLCATSRDLGVGYGYTFGSGTRLTVV.

The gene calls are TRBV27 and TRBJ1-1, with no clear D. Germline V gene lookup returns CDR1 MNHEY and CDR2 SMNVEV (reference sequence). The CDR3 is 9 amino acids. Trimming took off 6 bases at V and 11 bases at J, with 7 bases between the two ends. For the CDR3, the DNA is TGTGCCAGCAGATTGGATGCTTTCTTT. This translates into CASRLDAFF.

The chain is built from TRBV5-6 and TRBJ2-4, with 7 positions matching TRBD1. CDR1 and CDR2 (germline): SGHDT, YYEEEE. The ends lost 3 bases at V and 10 bases at J; junction bases unmatched: 1. This CDR3 is built from 11 residues. In nucleotides, the CDR3 is TGTGCCAGCAGCTCACAGGGGATTCAGTACTTC. Translated, it gives CASSSQGIQYF.

This clone was seen more than once but under ten times. In DNA, the CDR3 is TGTGCCACCAGCAACCCACCCGGACAGGGGGGCACAGATACGCAGTATTTT. It encodes CATSNPPGQGGTDTQYF. The chain links TRBV15 to TRBJ2-3, with TRBD1 matching over 10 bases. The CDR3 has 17 residues. Unmatched junction bases numbered 8, after V lost 4 bases and J lost 1 base. Germline V gene data show CDR1 as LNHNV and CDR2 as YYDKDF (reference sequence).

The chain uses TRBV15 and TRBJ2-1; D is perhaps TRBD1 (7 bases). The ends were cut back, 0 bases at V and 7 bases at J, with 16 bases in the middle. Germline V CDR1 and CDR2: LNHNV, YYDKDF (reference sequence). There are 16 residues in the CDR3. The CDR3 sequence: CATSRDRRGALNEQFF. In nucleotides, the CDR3 is TGTGCCACCAGCAGAGATCGCAGGGGGGCTCTGAATGAGCAGTTCTTC.

This chain joins TRBV27 and TRBJ2-5; 7 nucleotides match TRBD1. The CDR3 contains 15 residues. Losses at the gene ends were 6 bases for V and 1 base for J; bases not matched to a gene: 8. Germline lookup yields CDR1 MNHEY and CDR2 SMNVEV (reference sequence). CDR3 residues: CASRIRTGVQETQYF. CDR3 sequence (DNA): TGTGCCAGCAGGATCAGAACAGGGGTCCAAGAGACCCAGTACTTC.

This clone was seen only a few times. This rearrangement joins TRBV7-9 to TRBJ2-7; 8 bases fit TRBD1. J lost 1 base, V lost 5 bases, and 7 bases had no gene match. Germline V gene lookup returns CDR1 SEHNR and CDR2 FQNEAQ (reference sequence). There are 15 residues in the CDR3. As DNA, the CDR3 is TGTGCCAGCAGCCCCCGGGACAGGAGGTCCTACGAGCAGTACTTC. This gives the protein CASSPRDRRSYEQYF. Full variable domain (outside the CDR3, taken from reference TRBV7-9 and TRBJ2-7): DTGVSQNPRHKITKRGQNVTFRCDPISEHNRLYWYRQTLGQGPEFLTYFQNEAQLEKSRLLSDRFSAERPKGSFSTLEIQRTEQGDSAMYLCASSPRDRRSYEQYFGPGTRLTVT.

In its sample, this clone was seen a few times. As DNA, the CDR3 is TGCGCCAGCAGCCAAGCCCCTGCGTACGAGCAGTACTTC. Encoded protein: CASSQAPAYEQYF. The V and J genes are TRBV4-1 and TRBJ2-7; D is unresolved. Between the trimmed V and J ends, which lost 1 base and 4 bases, there was a span of 8 bases. Germline V gene sequence: CDR1 MGHRA, CDR2 YSYEKL. The CDR3 length is 13 residues.

This clone appeared a few times. This chain connects TRBV29-1 to TRBJ2-5; 11 bases fit TRBD2. This CDR3 contains 14 residues. V lost 7 bases, J lost 1 base, and 5 bases stayed unmatched. CDR1 and CDR2 from the germline V gene are SQVTM and ANQGSEA. CDR3 sequence reads: CSASSGGPQETQYF. DNA for the CDR3: TGCAGCGCGTCTAGCGGGGGGCCCCAAGAGACCCAGTACTTC.

The chain carries TRBV5-1 and TRBJ2-7; D is ambiguous. The germline V and J ends were trimmed by 3 bases and 6 bases, with 16 bases remaining between them. The CDR3 has 14 residues. Germline assignment: CDR1 SGHRS and CDR2 YFSETQ. CDR3 DNA: TGCGCCAGCAGCTGGACCCCCGGAAGTGGCGAGCAGTACTTC. It codes for CASSWTPGSGEQYF.